This is a list of T cell receptor beta chains from one sample in a study of cytomegalovirus exposure and HLA in healthy donors. Only in-frame clones appear in the TCRdb table, and some are missing; sequencing was by immunoSEQ multiplex PCR. Of about 130,000 clones listed, just under 85% are singletons. Sequenced sample: PBMCs. All receptors derive from a man aged 25 to 40 in good health and CMV-seropositive. The CDR3 runs from the conserved cysteine through the conserved F or W. Each record gives: clone size, V gene, J gene, D gene, CDR3 DNA, CDR3 protein. D genes are given only for firm matches. Not all rows give a size; the values are once, few, many and, for expanded clones, a class.

-,TRBV14,TRBJ1-2,-,TGTGCCAGCAGCTTCAGGGCTGGGCTCTATGGCTACACCTTC,CASSFRAGLYGYTF
-,TRBV15,TRBJ1-1,-,TGTGCCACCAGCAGAGATTTCAGGGCCCTGAACACTGAAGCTTTCTTT,CATSRDFRALNTEAFF
-,TRBV9,TRBJ2-2,-,TGTGCCAGCAGCCCACGGGACTTGAACACCGGGGAGCTGTTTTTT,CASSPRDLNTGELFF
-,TRBV29-1,TRBJ1-2,-,TGCAGCGTTGAAGTCGGGGGGACCTCAACTGGCTACACCTTC,CSVEVGGTSTGYTF
-,TRBV5-6,TRBJ2-1,TRBD2,TGTGCCAGCAGCTTGGGACTAGCAAATGAGCAGTTCTTC,CASSLGLANEQFF
-,TRBV16,TRBJ2-3,TRBD1,TGTGCCAGCAGCCAATCTCAGGGGGCCGAAGATACGCAGTATTTT,CASSQSQGAEDTQYF
-,TRBV4-1,TRBJ1-3,-,TGCGCCAGCAGCCCACAGGGAAACACCATATATTTT,CASSPQGNTIYF
-,TRBV4-1,TRBJ1-2,TRBD1,TGCGCCAGCAGAAAAGGACAGGGGATAGGAGGCTACACCTTC,CASRKGQGIGGYTF
few,TRBV4-2,TRBJ1-3,-,TGTGCCAGCAGCCAGGAGATCAGGGCCTCTGGAAACACCATATATTTT,CASSQEIRASGNTIYF
few,TRBV27,TRBJ2-7,-,TGTGCCAGCAGCCAAGGACAGTTCTACGAGCAGTACTTC,CASSQGQFYEQYF
-,TRBV7-6,TRBJ1-2,TRBD1,TGTGCCAGCAGCTTAGACCGGACAGGGGATTATGGCTACACCTTC,CASSLDRTGDYGYTF
-,TRBV7-3,TRBJ2-2,-,TGTGCCAGCAGCTTAGCAGGGAATTCCGGGGAGCTGTTTTTT,CASSLAGNSGELFF
-,TRBV9,TRBJ1-2,-,TGTGCCAGCAGCTCACTTGGCGGGGGGCAAGGCTACACCTTC,CASSSLGGGQGYTF
-,TRBV7-9,TRBJ2-1,TRBD2,TGTGCCAGCAGCTCCACCGGGACTAGCGGGAGGGATGAGCAGTTCTTC,CASSSTGTSGRDEQFF
-,TRBV5-6,TRBJ1-4,-,TGTGCCAGCAGCTTGGGTCATGGGACAACAACTAATGAAAAACTGTTTTTT,CASSLGHGTTTNEKLFF
few,TRBV6-6,TRBJ2-3,TRBD2,TGTGCCAGCAGATCCGGACTAGCTGGGACAGATACGCAGTATTTT,CASRSGLAGTDTQYF
-,TRBV5-1,TRBJ1-1,-,TGCGCCAGCAGCTTAGGGGAAATCCCTGAAGCTTTCTTT,CASSLGEIPEAFF
-,TRBV4-1,TRBJ2-2,TRBD2,TGCGCCAGCAGCCAAGAGGGTGGACTAGCGGGAGTGGTCGGGGAGCTGTTTTTT,CASSQEGGLAGVVGELFF
-,TRBV2,TRBJ1-4,-,TGTGCCAGCAGCCAGACAGCCTGGGAACTGTTTTTT,CASSQTAWELFF